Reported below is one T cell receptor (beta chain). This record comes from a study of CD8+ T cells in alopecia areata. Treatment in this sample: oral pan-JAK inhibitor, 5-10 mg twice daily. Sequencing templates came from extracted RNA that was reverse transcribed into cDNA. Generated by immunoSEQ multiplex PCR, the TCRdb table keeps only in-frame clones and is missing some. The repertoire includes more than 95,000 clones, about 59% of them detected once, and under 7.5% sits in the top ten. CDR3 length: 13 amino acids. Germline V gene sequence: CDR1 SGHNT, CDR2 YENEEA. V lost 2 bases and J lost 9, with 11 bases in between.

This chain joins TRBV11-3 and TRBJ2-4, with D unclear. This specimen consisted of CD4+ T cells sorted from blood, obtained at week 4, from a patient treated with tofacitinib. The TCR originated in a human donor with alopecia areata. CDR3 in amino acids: CASSLQNGRIQYF. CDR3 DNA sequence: TGTGCCAGCAGCTTACAGAATGGGCGCATTCAGTACTTC.